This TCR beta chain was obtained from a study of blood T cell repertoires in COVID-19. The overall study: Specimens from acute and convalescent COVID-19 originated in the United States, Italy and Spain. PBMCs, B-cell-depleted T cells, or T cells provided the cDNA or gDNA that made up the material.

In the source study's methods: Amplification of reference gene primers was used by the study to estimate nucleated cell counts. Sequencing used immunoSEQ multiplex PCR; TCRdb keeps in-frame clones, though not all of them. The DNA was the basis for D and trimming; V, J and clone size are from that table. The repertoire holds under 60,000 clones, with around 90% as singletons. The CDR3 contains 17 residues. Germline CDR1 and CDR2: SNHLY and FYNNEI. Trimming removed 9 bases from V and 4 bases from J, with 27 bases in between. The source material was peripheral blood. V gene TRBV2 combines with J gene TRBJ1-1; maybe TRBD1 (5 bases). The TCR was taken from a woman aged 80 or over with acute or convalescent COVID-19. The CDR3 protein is CASIPRQGVAEGTEAFF. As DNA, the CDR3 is TGTGCCAGTATCCCCCGCCAAGGGGTAGCGGAGGGCACTGAAGCTTTCTTT.